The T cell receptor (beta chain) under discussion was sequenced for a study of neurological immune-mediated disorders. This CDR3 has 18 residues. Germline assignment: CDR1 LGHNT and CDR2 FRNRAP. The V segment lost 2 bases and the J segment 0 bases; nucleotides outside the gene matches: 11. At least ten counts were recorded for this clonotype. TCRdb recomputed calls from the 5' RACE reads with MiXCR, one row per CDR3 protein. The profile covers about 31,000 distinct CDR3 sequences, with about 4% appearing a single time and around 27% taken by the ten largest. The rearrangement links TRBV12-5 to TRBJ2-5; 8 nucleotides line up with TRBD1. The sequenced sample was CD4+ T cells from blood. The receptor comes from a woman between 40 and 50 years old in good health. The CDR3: CASGLTQPGQAYQETQYF. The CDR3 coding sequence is TGTGCTAGTGGTTTGACCCAACCGGGACAGGCCTACCAAGAGACCCAGTACTTC.